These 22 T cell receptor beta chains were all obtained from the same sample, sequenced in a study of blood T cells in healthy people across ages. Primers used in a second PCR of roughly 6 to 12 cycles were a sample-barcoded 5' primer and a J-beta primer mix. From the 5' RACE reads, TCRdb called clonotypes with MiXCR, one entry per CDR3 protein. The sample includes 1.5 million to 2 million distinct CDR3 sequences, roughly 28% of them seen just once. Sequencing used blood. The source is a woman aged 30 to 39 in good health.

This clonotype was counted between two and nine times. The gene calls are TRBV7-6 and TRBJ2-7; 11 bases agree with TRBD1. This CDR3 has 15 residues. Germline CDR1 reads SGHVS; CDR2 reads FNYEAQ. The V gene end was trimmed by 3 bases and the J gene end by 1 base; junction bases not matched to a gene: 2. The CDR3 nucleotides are TGTGCCAGCAGCTTCGGACAGGGGGCTTCCTACGAGCAGTACTTC. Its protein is CASSFGQGASYEQYF.

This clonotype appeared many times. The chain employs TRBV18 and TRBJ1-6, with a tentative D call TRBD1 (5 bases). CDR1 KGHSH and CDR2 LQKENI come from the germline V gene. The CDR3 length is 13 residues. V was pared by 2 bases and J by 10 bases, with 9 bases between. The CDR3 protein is CASSPARDSPLHF. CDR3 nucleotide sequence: TGTGCCAGCTCACCAGCTCGGGACTCACCCCTCCACTTT.

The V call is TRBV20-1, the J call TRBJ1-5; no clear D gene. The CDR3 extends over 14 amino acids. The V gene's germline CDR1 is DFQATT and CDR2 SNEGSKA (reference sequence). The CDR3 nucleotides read TGCAGCCTTACAGCCGACCAACAAAATCAGCCCCAGCATTTT. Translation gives CSLTADQQNQPQHF.

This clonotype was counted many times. This CDR3 is CSVPRDTPPYEQYF. In DNA, the CDR3 is TGCAGCGTCCCCCGGGACACCCCTCCCTACGAGCAGTACTTC. The J gene is TRBJ2-7, the V gene TRBV29-1; a possible D gene is TRBD1 (6 bases). From germline, CDR1 is SQVTM and CDR2 ANQGSEA. V was pared by 6 bases and J by 2 bases, with 17 bases between. CDR3 length: 14 amino acids.

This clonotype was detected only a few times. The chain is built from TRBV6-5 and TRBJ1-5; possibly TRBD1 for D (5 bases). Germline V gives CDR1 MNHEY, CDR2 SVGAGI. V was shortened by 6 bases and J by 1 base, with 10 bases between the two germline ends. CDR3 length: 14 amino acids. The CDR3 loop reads CASSRRDSNQPQHF. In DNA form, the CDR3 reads TGTGCCAGCAGCCGTCGGGACAGCAATCAGCCCCAGCATTTT.

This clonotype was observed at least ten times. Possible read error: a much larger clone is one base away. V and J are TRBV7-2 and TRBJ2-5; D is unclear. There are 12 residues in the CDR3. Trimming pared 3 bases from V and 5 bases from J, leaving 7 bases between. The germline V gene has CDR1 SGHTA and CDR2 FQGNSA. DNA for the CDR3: TGTGCCAGCAGCTTCTCCGCGGAGACCCAGTACTTC. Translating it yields CASSFSAETQYF.

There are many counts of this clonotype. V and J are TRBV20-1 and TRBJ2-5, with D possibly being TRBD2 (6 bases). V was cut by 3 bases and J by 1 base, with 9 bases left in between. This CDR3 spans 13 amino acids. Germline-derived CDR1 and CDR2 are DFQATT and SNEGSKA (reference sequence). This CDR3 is CSASAGIQETQYF. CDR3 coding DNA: TGCAGTGCTAGTGCGGGGATCCAAGAGACCCAGTACTTC.

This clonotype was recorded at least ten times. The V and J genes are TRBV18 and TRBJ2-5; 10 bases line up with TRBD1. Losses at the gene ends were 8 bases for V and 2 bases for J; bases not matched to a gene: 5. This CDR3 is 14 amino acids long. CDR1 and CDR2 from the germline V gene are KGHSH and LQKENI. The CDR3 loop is CASSPDRGQETQYF. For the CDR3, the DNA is TGTGCCAGCAGCCCGGACAGGGGGCAAGAGACCCAGTACTTC.

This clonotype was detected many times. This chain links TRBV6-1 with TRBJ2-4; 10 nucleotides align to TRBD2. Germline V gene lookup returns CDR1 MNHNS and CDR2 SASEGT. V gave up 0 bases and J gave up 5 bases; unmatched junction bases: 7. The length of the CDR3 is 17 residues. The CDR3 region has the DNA TGTGCCAGCAGTGAAGCGCTGGAGCGGGGGGGAGAAAACATTCAGTACTTC. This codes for CASSEALERGGENIQYF.

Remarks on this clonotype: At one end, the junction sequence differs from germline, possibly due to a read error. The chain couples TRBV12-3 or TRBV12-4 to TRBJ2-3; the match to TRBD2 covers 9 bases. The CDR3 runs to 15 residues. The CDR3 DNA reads TGTGTCAGCAGTTACAGCGGGGGGCCCCCCGGCACGCAGTATTTT. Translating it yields CVSSYSGGPPGTQYF.

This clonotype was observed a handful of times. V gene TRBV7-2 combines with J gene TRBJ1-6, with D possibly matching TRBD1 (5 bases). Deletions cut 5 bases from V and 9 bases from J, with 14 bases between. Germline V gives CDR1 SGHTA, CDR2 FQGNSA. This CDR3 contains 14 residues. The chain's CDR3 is CASSRGRSSSPLHF. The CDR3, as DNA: TGTGCCAGCAGCCGGGGACGGTCTTCTTCACCCCTCCACTTT.

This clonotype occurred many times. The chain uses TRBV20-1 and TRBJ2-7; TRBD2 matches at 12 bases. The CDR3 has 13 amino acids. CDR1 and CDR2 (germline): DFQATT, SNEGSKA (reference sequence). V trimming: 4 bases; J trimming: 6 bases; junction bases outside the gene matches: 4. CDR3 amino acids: CSATALAGGEQYF. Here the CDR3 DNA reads TGCAGTGCTACGGCACTAGCGGGAGGCGAGCAGTACTTC.

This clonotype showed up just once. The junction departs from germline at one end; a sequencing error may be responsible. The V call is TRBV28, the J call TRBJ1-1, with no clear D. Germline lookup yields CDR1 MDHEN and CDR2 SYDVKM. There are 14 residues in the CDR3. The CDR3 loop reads CAGSRATVNTEAFF. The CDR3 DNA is TGTGCCGGCAGTCGCGCTACGGTGAACACTGAAGCTTTCTTT. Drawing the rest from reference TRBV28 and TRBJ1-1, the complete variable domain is DVKVTQSSRYLVKRTGEKVFLECVQDMDHENMFWYRQDPGLGLRLIYFSYDVKMKEKGDIPEGYSVSREKKERFSLILESASTNQTSMYLCAGSRATVNTEAFFGQGTRLTVV.

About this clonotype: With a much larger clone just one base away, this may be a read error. CDR3 coding DNA: TGTGCCAGCAGCCCCGTTTTATCTCTAAGCGGGGAGACCCTGTACTTC. Its translation: CASSPVLSLSGETLYF. The chain uses TRBV7-2 and TRBJ2-7; 7 positions match TRBD2. Germline V CDR1 and CDR2: SGHTA, FQGNSA. V lost 5 bases and J lost 12; bases outside the gene matches: 22. The CDR3 totals 16 residues.

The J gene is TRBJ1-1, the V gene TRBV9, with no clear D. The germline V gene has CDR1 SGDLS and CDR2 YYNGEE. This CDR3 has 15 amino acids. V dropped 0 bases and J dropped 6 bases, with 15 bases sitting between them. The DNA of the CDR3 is TGTGCCAGCAGCGTAGTTGTTGCCGGTAACGCTGAAGCTTTCTTT. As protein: CASSVVVAGNAEAFF.

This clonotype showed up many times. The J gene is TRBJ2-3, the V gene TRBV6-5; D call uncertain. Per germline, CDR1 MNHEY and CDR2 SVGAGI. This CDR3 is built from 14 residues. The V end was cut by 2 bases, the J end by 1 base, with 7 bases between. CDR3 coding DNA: TGTGCCAGCAGTTACGGTCCAGGCACAGATACGCAGTATTTT. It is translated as CASSYGPGTDTQYF.

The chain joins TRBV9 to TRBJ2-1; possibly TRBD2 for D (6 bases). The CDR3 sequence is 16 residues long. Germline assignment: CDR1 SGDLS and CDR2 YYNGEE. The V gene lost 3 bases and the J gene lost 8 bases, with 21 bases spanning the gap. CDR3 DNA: TGTGCCAGCAGCGGGACCGGGACTGCCCCCTGGGATGAGCAGTTCTTC. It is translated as CASSGTGTAPWDEQFF.

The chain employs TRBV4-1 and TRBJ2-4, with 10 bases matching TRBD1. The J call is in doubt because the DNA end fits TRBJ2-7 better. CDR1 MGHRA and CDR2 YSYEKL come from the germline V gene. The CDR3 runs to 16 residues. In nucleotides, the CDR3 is TGCGCCAGCAGCCAAGAAAGGGACAGGGGAAACGACGAGCAGTACTTC. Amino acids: CASSQERDRGNDEQYF.

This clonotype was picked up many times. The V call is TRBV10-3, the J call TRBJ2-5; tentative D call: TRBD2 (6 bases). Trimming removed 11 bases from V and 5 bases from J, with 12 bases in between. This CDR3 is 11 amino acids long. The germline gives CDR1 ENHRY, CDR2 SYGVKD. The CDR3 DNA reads TGTGCCGTAGCGGTGGGGGAGACCCAGTACTTC. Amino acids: CAVAVGETQYF.

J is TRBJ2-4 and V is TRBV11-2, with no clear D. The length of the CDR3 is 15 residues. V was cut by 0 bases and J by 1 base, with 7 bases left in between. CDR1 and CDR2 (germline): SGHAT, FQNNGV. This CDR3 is CASSLDFRAKNIQYF. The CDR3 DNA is TGTGCCAGCAGCTTAGATTTCAGGGCCAAAAACATTCAGTACTTC.

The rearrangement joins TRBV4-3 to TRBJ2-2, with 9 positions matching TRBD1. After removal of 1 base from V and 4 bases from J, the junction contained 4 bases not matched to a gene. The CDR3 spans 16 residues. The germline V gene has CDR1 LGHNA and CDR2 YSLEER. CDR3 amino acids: CASSQGLGQGTGELFF. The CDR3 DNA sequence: TGCGCCAGCAGCCAAGGACTGGGACAGGGCACCGGGGAGCTGTTTTTT.

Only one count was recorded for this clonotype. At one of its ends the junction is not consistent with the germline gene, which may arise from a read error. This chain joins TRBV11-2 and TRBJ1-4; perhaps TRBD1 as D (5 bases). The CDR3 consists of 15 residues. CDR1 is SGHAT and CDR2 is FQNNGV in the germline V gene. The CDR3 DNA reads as TGTGCCGGCAGCGGACGGGACCCCAGTAGGAGTAAACTGTTTTTT. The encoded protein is CAGSGRDPSRSKLFF.